The 20 T cell receptor beta chains given below trace back to one sample, sequenced in a study of T-cell memory formation after mild COVID-19. MiXCR, applied by TCRdb to the 5' RACE reads, yields one record per CDR3 protein. The table shows approximately 240,000 distinct CDR3 sequences, with 16% occurring only once. The sequencing sample was made of PBMCs or a T cell subset sorted from them (not recorded which). Every receptor here comes from a man in his late teens or twenties who had mild COVID-19 (a few samples of this study predate the infection). Cell type and time point are not known.

The chain uses TRBV27 and TRBJ1-5, with D uncertain. There are 15 residues in the CDR3. Germline V gene lookup returns CDR1 MNHEY and CDR2 SMNVEV (reference sequence). V lost 0 bases and J 0 bases, leaving 6 bases between the germline ends. Here the CDR3 reads CASSLSKYSNQPQHF. CDR3 coding DNA: TGTGCCAGCAGTTTATCAAAATATAGCAATCAGCCCCAGCATTTT.

This clonotype was found a few times. V and J are TRBV7-8 and TRBJ1-3; D unclear. CDR3 length: 16 residues. Germline assignment: CDR1 SGHVS and CDR2 FQNEAQ. V was clipped by 1 base and J by 0 bases, with 10 bases between them. The CDR3 DNA sequence: TGTGCCAGCAGCTTAGACATAGGTCCCTCTGGAAACACCATATATTTT. This encodes CASSLDIGPSGNTIYF. The full variable domain, in which reference TRBV7-8 and TRBJ1-3 provide the parts outside the CDR3, is GAGVSQSPRYKVAKRGQDVALRCDPISGHVSLFWYQQALGQGPEFLTYFQNEAQLDKSGLPSDRFFAERPEGSVSTLKIQRTQQEDSAVYLCASSLDIGPSGNTIYFGEGSWLTVV.

This clonotype was observed at least ten times. The chain recombines TRBV7-9 with TRBJ1-2, with D uncertain. This CDR3 is built from 12 residues. Trimming shortened V by 3 bases and J by 5 bases, and 7 bases separated the two germline ends. CDR1 is SEHNR, CDR2 FQNEAQ, per germline (reference sequence). The CDR3 region is CASSFRDYGYTF. The CDR3, as DNA: TGTGCCAGCAGCTTCAGAGATTATGGCTACACCTTC. Full variable domain (missing parts from reference TRBV7-9 and TRBJ1-2): DTGVSQNPRHKITKRGQNVTFRCDPISEHNRLYWYRQTLGQGPEFLTYFQNEAQLEKSRLLSDRFSAERPKGSFSTLEIQRTEQGDSAMYLCASSFRDYGYTFGSGTRLTVV.

This clonotype was seen a few times. This sequence joins TRBV5-1 and TRBJ1-3; D not certain. With 0 bases removed from V and 0 bases from J, the gap between germline ends came to 4 bases. Germline V gene lookup returns CDR1 SGHRS and CDR2 YFSETQ. This CDR3 contains 14 residues. The CDR3 is CASSLEYSGNTIYF. CDR3 sequence (DNA): TGCGCCAGCAGCTTGGAATACTCTGGAAACACCATATATTTT.

This clonotype was counted only a few times. The chain couples TRBV7-9 to TRBJ2-3; 13 bases fit TRBD2. Unmatched junction bases numbered 9, after V lost 5 bases and J lost 4 bases. Germline values: CDR1 SEHNR, CDR2 FQNEAQ (reference sequence). The CDR3 has 17 residues. As DNA, the CDR3 is TGTGCCAGCAGCCCGCACCAACTAGCGGGGGGGCCAGATACGCAGTATTTT. This translates into CASSPHQLAGGPDTQYF.

The sample holds a few counts of this clonotype. This chain uses TRBV11-1 with TRBJ2-1; maybe TRBD2 (6 bases). Trimming stripped 7 bases from V and 9 bases from J, with 10 bases between. The CDR3 contains 11 residues. CDR1 and CDR2 from the germline V gene are SGHAT and FQDESV (reference sequence). CDR3 nucleotide sequence: TGTGCCAGCACGAGGAGGGGTGAGCAGTTCTTC. This translates into CASTRRGEQFF.

This clonotype was recorded a few times. This rearrangement joins TRBV4-3 to TRBJ2-7, with a possible D match to TRBD1 (5 bases). V shed 4 bases and J shed 0 bases, with 10 bases lying between them. The germline CDR1 and CDR2 sequences are LGHNA and YSLEER. The CDR3 covers 14 residues. As DNA, the CDR3 is TGCGCCAGCAGCCCAGGGATAGCCTCCTACGAGCAGTACGTC. It specifies CASSPGIASYEQYV.

This clonotype was counted between two and nine times. The chain has TRBV12-3 or TRBV12-4 and TRBJ2-2; 8 bases match TRBD1. V dropped 6 bases and J dropped 4; count of bases not matched to a gene: 7. The CDR3 totals 15 residues. The CDR3 spells CASRDAGGGTGELFF. CDR3 sequence (DNA): TGTGCCAGCAGAGACGCAGGGGGCGGCACCGGGGAGCTGTTTTTT.

This chain uses TRBV9 with TRBJ2-1, with 9 bases matching TRBD1. Germline values: CDR1 SGDLS, CDR2 YYNGEE. With 4 bases clipped from V and 13 bases from J, the junction kept 15 bases outside the gene matches. The CDR3 is 15 amino acids. The CDR3 loop reads CASSTQQGALGVQFF. In DNA form, the CDR3 reads TGTGCCAGCAGCACGCAACAGGGGGCGCTTGGTGTACAGTTCTTC.

This clonotype was counted only a few times. The genes are TRBV14 and TRBJ2-1; 9 nucleotides line up with TRBD1. The CDR3 is 17 residues long. Germline lookup yields CDR1 SGHDN and CDR2 FVKESK. Trimming cost V 3 bases and J 1 base; bases outside gene matches: 7. The CDR3 protein is CASSHPAQGASYNEQFF. In DNA form, the CDR3 reads TGTGCCAGCAGCCATCCGGCACAGGGGGCTTCCTACAATGAGCAGTTCTTC.

This clonotype was found a few times. This chain connects TRBV30 to TRBJ2-3; tentative D call: TRBD1 (6 bases). The CDR3 is 15 residues long. Trimming took 2 bases from V and 6 from J, leaving 18 bases between them. CDR1 GTSNPN and CDR2 SVGIG come from the germline V gene (reference sequence). The CDR3 coding sequence is TGTGCCTGGAGTCGGACAGCATCCCTGCCGGATACGCAGTATTTT. Protein sequence: CAWSRTASLPDTQYF.

This clonotype was seen more than once but under ten times. J is TRBJ1-6 and V is TRBV4-1; perhaps TRBD1 as D (6 bases). V lost 0 bases to trimming and J lost 5 bases, with 11 bases between them. The CDR3 runs to 16 residues. The germline gives CDR1 MGHRA, CDR2 YSYEKL. The CDR3: CASSQERRGNNSPLHF. CDR3 DNA sequence: TGCGCCAGCAGCCAAGAAAGAAGGGGGAATAATTCACCCCTCCACTTT.

This clonotype has a handful of counts. This chain uses TRBV7-2 with TRBJ2-2; TRBD1 matches 10 bases. The trim removed 7 bases at V and 5 bases at J, leaving 7 bases unmatched. This CDR3 is built from 15 residues. The germline V gene encodes CDR1 SGHTA and CDR2 FQGNSA. CDR3 sequence (DNA): TGTGCCAGCACTTGGACAGGGGGTCGAACCGGGGAGCTGTTTTTT. It is translated as CASTWTGGRTGELFF.

This clonotype was seen only a few times. V and J are TRBV15 and TRBJ2-2, with D perhaps TRBD1 (5 bases). The germline CDR1 and CDR2 sequences are LNHNV and YYDKDF (reference sequence). V lost 1 base to trimming and J lost 7 bases, with 10 bases between them. CDR3 size: 14 residues. DNA of the CDR3: TGTGCCACCAGCAGAGCAGGGTTTGGCGGGGAGCTGTTTTTT. Its protein is CATSRAGFGGELFF.

The chain uses TRBV20-1 and TRBJ2-3; the match to TRBD1 covers 7 bases. The germline CDR1 and CDR2 sequences are DFQATT and SNEGSKA (reference sequence). The J segment lost 0 bases and the V segment lost 7 bases, leaving 4 bases of the junction unmatched. The CDR3 loop spans 13 amino acids. The CDR3 sequence is CSVQGPSTDTQYF. CDR3 coding DNA: TGCAGTGTACAGGGGCCTAGCACAGATACGCAGTATTTT.

This clonotype was counted ten times or more. This chain links TRBV4-3 with TRBJ1-3; D is uncertain. The CDR3 spans 12 residues. Germline V CDR1 and CDR2: LGHNA, YSLEER. The ends were cut back, 4 bases at V and 9 bases at J, with 10 bases in the middle. CDR3 nucleotides: TGCGCCAGCAGCCCGGACCGAGTCACCATATATTTT. Translation: CASSPDRVTIYF.

This clonotype was picked up a small number of times. The chain carries TRBV7-6 and TRBJ1-6; TRBD1 matches 7 bases. Per the germline V gene, CDR1 is SGHVS and CDR2 is FNYEAQ. Trimming cost V 0 bases and J 0 bases; bases outside gene matches: 5. This CDR3 contains 18 residues. The CDR3 DNA reads as TGTGCCAGCAGCTTAGCGGGCAGACAGGGCTCCTATAATTCACCCCTCCACTTT. Translated, it gives CASSLAGRQGSYNSPLHF.

The chain uses TRBV7-2 and TRBJ1-6; D gene unclear. With 2 bases removed from V and 7 bases from J, the gap between germline ends came to 6 bases. CDR3 size: 13 residues. In germline, CDR1 is SGHTA, CDR2 FQGNSA. CDR3 sequence: CASSLMPNSPLHF. For the CDR3, the DNA is TGTGCCAGCAGCTTAATGCCCAATTCACCCCTCCACTTT.

The sample holds one count of this clonotype. The chain is built from TRBV6-5 and TRBJ1-2; D is perhaps TRBD1 (5 bases). Germline V gene data show CDR1 as MNHEY and CDR2 as SVGAGI. There are 15 residues in the CDR3. V was pared by 2 bases and J by 8 bases, with 18 bases between. The CDR3 reads CASSYRDSPWKGYTF. Here the CDR3 DNA reads TGTGCCAGCAGTTACCGGGACTCACCCTGGAAGGGCTACACCTTC.

This clonotype was seen a single time. The chain recombines TRBV6-4 with TRBJ1-1, with D possibly being TRBD1 (5 bases). The CDR3 is 13 residues long. Germline CDR1 is MRHNA and CDR2 is SNTAGT. The ends were cut back, 8 bases at V and 0 bases at J, with 10 bases in the middle. The CDR3 DNA reads TGTGCCAGCGGGGCAGACATGAACACTGAAGCTTTCTTT. Translation: CASGADMNTEAFF.